These 10 T cell receptor beta chains share one sample of origin, sequenced in a study of T cell responses to AZD1222 COVID-19 vaccine. Sequencing used immunoSEQ multiplex PCR; TCRdb keeps in-frame clones, though not all of them. The table records approximately 200,000 clones, almost 90% of them present only once. This specimen consisted of peripheral blood, obtained on day 0 of AZD1222 vaccination. The receptors here all came from an adult in good health.

The rearrangement uses TRBV29-1 and TRBJ2-1; D is possibly TRBD1 (5 bases). Per the germline V gene, CDR1 is SQVTM and CDR2 is ANQGSEA. The CDR3 is made up of 14 amino acids. V was clipped by 4 bases and J by 4 bases, with 14 bases between them. CDR3 in amino acids: CSVGEGDWYNEQFF. CDR3 in DNA: TGCAGCGTTGGAGAAGGGGATTGGTACAATGAGCAGTTCTTC.

This clone was detected a few times. V gene TRBV7-9 combines with J gene TRBJ2-5; TRBD2 matches 8 bases. Germline assignment: CDR1 SEHNR and CDR2 FQNEAQ (reference sequence). The CDR3 spans 13 residues. Trimming took 4 bases from V and 5 from J; bases not matched to a gene: 3. Here the CDR3 reads CASSSGGKETQYF. DNA for the CDR3: TGTGCCAGCAGCTCGGGAGGGAAGGAGACCCAGTACTTC.

V is TRBV7-2 and J is TRBJ2-3; TRBD2 aligns across 9 bases. Germline V gene lookup returns CDR1 SGHTA and CDR2 FQGNSA. Unmatched junction bases numbered 5, after V lost 1 base and J lost 3 bases. The CDR3 extends over 16 amino acids. The CDR3 is CASSLGGGGATDTQYF. For the CDR3, the DNA is TGTGCCAGCAGCTTAGGGGGCGGGGGGGCAACAGATACGCAGTATTTT.

This clone showed up just once. The chain couples TRBV10-3 to TRBJ2-1; 10 nucleotides agree with TRBD2. The germline V gene encodes CDR1 ENHRY and CDR2 SYGVKD. CDR3 length equals 13 residues. Trimming at V came to 10 bases and at J to 7 bases, leaving 7 bases not matched to a gene. The CDR3 bases are TGTGCCACCAGCGGGGGGGCCGGGAATGAGCAGTTCTTC. This codes for CATSGGAGNEQFF.

The J gene is TRBJ2-7, the V gene TRBV7-2; 7 bases are a match to TRBD1. Losses at the gene ends were 0 bases for V and 4 bases for J; bases not matched to a gene: 3. CDR1 and CDR2 from the germline V gene are SGHTA and FQGNSA. The CDR3 extends over 14 amino acids. CDR3 sequence: CASSLAQGEYEQYF. The CDR3 DNA reads TGTGCCAGCAGCTTAGCCCAGGGGGAATACGAGCAGTACTTC.

This clone has only a few counts. The rearrangement joins TRBV4-2 to TRBJ2-3, with TRBD2 matching 7 bases. Germline CDR1 is LGHNA and CDR2 is YNFKEQ. J was trimmed by 1 base and V by 0 bases; bases with no gene match: 4. This CDR3 comprises 16 residues. The CDR3 reads CASSQDSGRRTDTQYF. The CDR3, as DNA: TGTGCCAGCAGCCAAGATAGCGGGCGTCGCACAGATACGCAGTATTTT.

CDR3 region: CAISPGQHNSPLHF. DNA for the CDR3: TGTGCCATCAGCCCGGGACAGCATAATTCACCCCTCCACTTT. The genes are TRBV10-3 and TRBJ1-6; 7 bases line up with TRBD1. The V gene end was trimmed by 6 bases and the J gene end by 5 bases; junction bases not matched to a gene: 4. CDR3 size: 14 residues. Looked up from germline, CDR1 is ENHRY and CDR2 is SYGVKD.

The CDR3 DNA reads TGTGCCAGCAGCCCACCGGGACAGGGTACCACTGAAGCTTTCTTT. Its translation is CASSPPGQGTTEAFF. The chain combines TRBV5-6 with TRBJ1-1, with 9 positions matching TRBD1. Germline-derived CDR1 and CDR2 are SGHDT and YYEEEE. V lost 4 bases, J lost 4 bases, and 8 bases stayed unmatched. The CDR3 is 15 amino acids.

This clone was seen a single time. The CDR3 sequence is CASSIEWNYGYTF. The CDR3 coding sequence is TGTGCCAGTAGTATAGAGTGGAACTATGGCTACACCTTC. The J gene is TRBJ1-2, the V gene TRBV19; D gene ambiguous. V was shortened by 0 bases and J by 2 bases, with 4 bases between the two germline ends. The CDR3 runs to 13 residues. The germline CDR1 and CDR2 sequences are LNHDA and SQIVND (reference sequence). Full variable domain (missing parts from reference TRBV19 and TRBJ1-2): DGGITQSPKYLFRKEGQNVTLSCEQNLNHDAMYWYRQDPGQGLRLIYYSQIVNDFQKGDIAEGYSVSREKKESFPLTVTSAQKNPTAFYLCASSIEWNYGYTFGSGTRLTVV.

The V call is TRBV5-5, the J call TRBJ2-3; perhaps TRBD1 as D (7 bases). Trimming pared 4 bases from V and 6 bases from J, leaving 21 bases between. Germline V gene data show CDR1 as SGHKS and CDR2 as YYEKEE (reference sequence). The CDR3 has 16 residues. CDR3 DNA sequence: TGTGCCAGCAGCCGAACCCACAGGGGCGGGGCGGATACGCAGTATTTT. Translating it yields CASSRTHRGGADTQYF. The full variable domain, completed using reference TRBV5-5 and TRBJ2-3, is DAGVTQSPTHLIKTRGQQVTLRCSPISGHKSVSWYQQVLGQGPQFIFQYYEKEERGRGNFPDRFSARQFPNYSSELNVNALLLGDSALYLCASSRTHRGGADTQYFGPGTRLTVL.